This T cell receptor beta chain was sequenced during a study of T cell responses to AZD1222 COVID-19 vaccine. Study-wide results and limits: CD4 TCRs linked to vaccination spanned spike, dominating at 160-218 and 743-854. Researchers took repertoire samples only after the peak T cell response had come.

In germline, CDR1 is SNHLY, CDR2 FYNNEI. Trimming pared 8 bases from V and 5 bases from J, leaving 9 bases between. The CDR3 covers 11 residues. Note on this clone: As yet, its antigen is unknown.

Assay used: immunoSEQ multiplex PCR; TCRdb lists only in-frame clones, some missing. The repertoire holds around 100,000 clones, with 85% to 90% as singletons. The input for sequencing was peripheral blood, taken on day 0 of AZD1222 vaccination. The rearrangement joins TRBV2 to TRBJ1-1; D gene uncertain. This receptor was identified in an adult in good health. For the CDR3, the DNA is TGTGCCAGCGGTACCTATACTGAAGCTTTCTTT. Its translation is CASGTYTEAFF. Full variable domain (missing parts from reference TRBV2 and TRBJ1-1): EPEVTQTPSHQVTQMGQEVILRCVPISNHLYFYWYRQILGQKVEFLVSFYNNEISEKSEIFDDQFSVERPDGSNFTLKIRSTKLEDSAMYFCASGTYTEAFFGQGTRLTVV.